One T cell receptor (beta chain) is described in this entry. The sample originates from a study of blood T cell repertoires in COVID-19. Study-level information: The United States, Italy and Spain provided the acute and convalescent COVID-19 samples. The cDNA or gDNA used as material had been derived from T cells, B-cell-depleted T cells, or PBMCs.

Per the study methods: Amplified reference gene primers provided the basis for estimating nucleated cell counts. Generated by immunoSEQ multiplex PCR, the TCRdb table keeps only in-frame clones and is missing some. V and J calls and clone size come straight from that table; D and trimming were deduced from the DNA. The data contain about 94,000 clones, 74% of them seen just once; the ten biggest clones take up 3% to 4.5%. The CDR3 contains 16 residues. Trimming cost V 5 bases and J 6 bases; bases outside gene matches: 15. From germline, CDR1 is LNHDA and CDR2 SQIVND (reference sequence). The rearrangement joins TRBV19 to TRBJ2-7, with 8 nucleotides matching TRBD1. The clonotype originates from a man in his sixties or seventies with COVID-19, enrolled during active disease. The sample comprised peripheral blood. CDR3 sequence reads: CASSSTSGGAVREQYF. As DNA, the CDR3 is TGTGCCAGTAGTTCCACCTCAGGGGGCGCAGTTCGCGAGCAGTACTTC.